Included here is one TCR beta chain sequence, with context. The same CDR3 can be traced to other DNA sequences in this sample. Source study methods: Reference gene primer amplification gave nucleated cell count estimates. Data came from immunoSEQ multiplex PCR; TCRdb stores just in-frame clones and leaves some out. V and J calls and clone size follow that table, whereas D and trimming were derived from the DNA. The data hold 130,000 to 150,000 clones, with 80% observed a single time. The entry originates in a study of blood T cell repertoires in COVID-19. The overall study: Samples representing acute and convalescent COVID-19 were sourced from the United States, Italy and Spain. T cells, B-cell-depleted T cells, or PBMCs supplied cDNA or gDNA.

V trimming: 1 base; J trimming: 3 bases; junction bases outside the gene matches: 2. CDR3 length equals 15 residues. Germline loops: CDR1 SGHTA, CDR2 FQGNSA. Sequenced material: peripheral blood. This TCR was recovered from a man in his 60s with active or convalescent COVID-19. The J gene is TRBJ1-5, the V gene TRBV7-2; 8 bases fit TRBD1. The CDR3 reads CASSLDRGFNQPQHF. CDR3 DNA sequence: TGTGCCAGCAGCTTAGACAGGGGGTTCAATCAGCCCCAGCATTTT.